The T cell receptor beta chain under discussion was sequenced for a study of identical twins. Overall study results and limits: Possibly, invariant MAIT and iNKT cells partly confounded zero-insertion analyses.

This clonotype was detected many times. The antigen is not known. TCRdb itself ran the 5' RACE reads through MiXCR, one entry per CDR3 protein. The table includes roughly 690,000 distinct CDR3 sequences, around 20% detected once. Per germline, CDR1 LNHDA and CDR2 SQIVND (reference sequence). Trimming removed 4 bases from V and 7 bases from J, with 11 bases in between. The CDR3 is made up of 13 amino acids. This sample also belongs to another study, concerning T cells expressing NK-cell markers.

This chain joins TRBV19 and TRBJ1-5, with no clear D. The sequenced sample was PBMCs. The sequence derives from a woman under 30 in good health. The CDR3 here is CASSTQQRQPQHF. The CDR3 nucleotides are TGTGCCAGTAGTACCCAGCAAAGGCAGCCCCAGCATTTT.